The 5 T cell receptor beta chains below come from one sample, sequenced in a study of cytomegalovirus exposure and HLA in healthy donors. The PCR had 60 Vbeta and 13 Jbeta primers. TCRdb's table, derived via immunoSEQ multiplex PCR, lists solely in-frame clones and lacks some. The table lists about 200,000 clones. The sequenced material came from PBMCs. The receptors originated from a boy younger than 18 in good health and CMV-seronegative.

Written as DNA, the CDR3 is TGTGCCAGCAGCTTCTCGGGGGACACAGATACGCAGTATTTT. Protein sequence: CASSFSGDTDTQYF. The chain has TRBV7-2 and TRBJ2-3, with D possibly being TRBD2 (6 bases). The CDR3 length is 14 residues. Germline V gene data show CDR1 as SGHTA and CDR2 as FQGNSA. The V and J ends lost 3 bases and 2 bases respectively, with 9 bases between them.

The chain is built from TRBV5-4 and TRBJ2-1; 15 nucleotides line up with TRBD2. V was clipped by 3 bases and J by 1 base; unmatched bases: 5. This CDR3 is 18 amino acids long. In germline, CDR1 is SGHNT, CDR2 YYREEE (reference sequence). CDR3 protein: CASSSRTSGGASYNEQFF. The CDR3 bases are TGTGCCAGCAGCTCTCGGACTAGCGGGGGGGCGTCCTACAATGAGCAGTTCTTC.

The V gene is TRBV2, the J gene TRBJ2-2; 7 bases agree with TRBD1. Germline CDR1 is SNHLY and CDR2 is FYNNEI. V was clipped by 7 bases and J by 7 bases; unmatched bases: 12. The CDR3 sequence is 15 residues long. As DNA, the CDR3 is TGTGCCAGCAAGGGGGAGACAGGGATTTTCGGGGAGCTGTTTTTT. This encodes CASKGETGIFGELFF.

Points on this clone: Other DNA sequences of this sample code for an identical CDR3. V gene TRBV5-1 combines with J gene TRBJ2-3, with D unclear. Trimming took off 0 bases at V and 0 bases at J, with 5 bases between the two ends. CDR1 is SGHRS and CDR2 is YFSETQ in the germline V gene. The length of the CDR3 is 14 residues. CDR3 amino acids: CASSLAGSTDTQYF. The CDR3, as DNA: TGCGCCAGCAGCTTGGCTGGCAGCACAGATACGCAGTATTTT.

This rearrangement joins TRBV14 to TRBJ1-1; no clear D. The V end lost 3 bases, the J end lost 1 base, and 15 bases lay between the germline ends. Germline V gene data show CDR1 as SGHDN and CDR2 as FVKESK. This CDR3 region has 16 residues. In DNA form, the CDR3 reads TGTGCCAGCAGCCACCCCAGTTTTCTTGAGAACACTGAAGCTTTCTTT. This encodes CASSHPSFLENTEAFF. The whole variable domain, remainder taken from reference TRBV14 and TRBJ1-1, is EAGVTQFPSHSVIEKGQTVTLRCDPISGHDNLYWYRRVMGKEIKFLLHFVKESKQDESGMPNNRFLAERTGGTYSTLKVQPAELEDSGVYFCASSHPSFLENTEAFFGQGTRLTVV.